There are a few counts of the clone carrying this T cell receptor beta chain. These data belong to a study of a mutant IDH1 vaccine in newly diagnosed glioma. Study-wide background: Previous care, which was radiotherapy, temozolomide, or both, most often involved both.

Trimming took 2 bases from V and 2 from J; bases not matched to a gene: 6. The CDR3 extends over 15 amino acids. The V gene's germline CDR1 is SGHTA and CDR2 FQGNSA. Time point noted: baseline, week 1 (first vaccination visit). As to treatment: pre-vaccination baseline after standard-of-care therapy. Donors harbored newly found WHO grade 3 or 4 IDH1-mutant, ATRX-lost astrocytomas. Generated by immunoSEQ multiplex PCR, the TCRdb table keeps only in-frame clones and is missing some. The table has over 45,000 clones, approximately 91% seen once. Sample: PBMCs, taken from a glioma patient treated with radiotherapy, temozolomide or both. This chain links TRBV7-2 with TRBJ2-7, with TRBD1 matching over 7 bases. This receptor was taken from a man aged 45-60 years with glioma. DNA for the CDR3: TGTGCCAGCAGCTTATCTGGGACAGCTGCCTACGAGCAGTACTTC. It specifies CASSLSGTAAYEQYF.